This record looks at one T cell receptor (beta chain) sequence and its context. The data are from a study of PD-L1 blockade in urothelial cancer. About the study: Patients' histories included 0 to 3 prior chemotherapy regimens.

The data were produced by immunoSEQ multiplex PCR, yet TCRdb's version contains in-frame clones alone and is incomplete. The table records around 50,000 clones, around four fifths of them present only once. Germline trimming cut 2 bases from V and 3 bases from J; bases unmatched to any gene: 4. The germline gives CDR1 MNHEY, CDR2 SMNVEV (reference sequence). This CDR3 spans 15 amino acids. Documented time point: pretreatment peripheral blood. This sequence joins TRBV27 and TRBJ1-1; TRBD1 aligns across 9 bases. Sequenced material: PBMCs, taken around atezolizumab (anti-PD-L1) treatment. The clonotype comes from a man aged 50 to 60 with urothelial cancer. The CDR3 reads CASSLGTGLYTEAFF. The CDR3 DNA sequence: TGTGCCAGCAGTTTAGGGACAGGGCTATACACTGAAGCTTTCTTT.